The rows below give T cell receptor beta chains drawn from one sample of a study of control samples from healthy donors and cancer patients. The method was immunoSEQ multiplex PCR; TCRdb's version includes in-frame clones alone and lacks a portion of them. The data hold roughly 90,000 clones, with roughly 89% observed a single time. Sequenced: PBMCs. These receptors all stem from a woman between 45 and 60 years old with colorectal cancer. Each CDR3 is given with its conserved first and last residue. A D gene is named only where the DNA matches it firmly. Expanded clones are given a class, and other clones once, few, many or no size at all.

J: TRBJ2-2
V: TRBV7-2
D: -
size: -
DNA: TGTGCCAGCATCCTTACAGGGTCCCGCCCCGGGGAGCTGTTTTTT
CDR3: CASILTGSRPGELFF

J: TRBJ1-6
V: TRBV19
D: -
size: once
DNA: TGTGCCAGTAGTATAGGCCCAGGGACGAATTCACCCCTCCACTTT
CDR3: CASSIGPGTNSPLHF

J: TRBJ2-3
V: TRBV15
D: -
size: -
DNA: TGTGCCACCAGCAGAGTCGGGCGAAGCACAGATACGCAGTATTTT
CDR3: CATSRVGRSTDTQYF

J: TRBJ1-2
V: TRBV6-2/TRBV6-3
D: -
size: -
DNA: TGTGCCAGCAGTTACTCGAGTACTTTAGGCTATGGCTACACCTTC
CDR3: CASSYSSTLGYGYTF

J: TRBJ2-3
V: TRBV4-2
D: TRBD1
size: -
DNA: TGTGCCAGCAGTGCCACAGGGGGGAACACAGATACGCAGTATTTT
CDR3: CASSATGGNTDTQYF

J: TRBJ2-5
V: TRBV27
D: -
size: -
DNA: TGTGCCAGCAGTTCCTTGAGGGGGGAGGAGACCCAGTACTTC
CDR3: CASSSLRGEETQYF

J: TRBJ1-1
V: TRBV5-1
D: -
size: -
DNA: TGCGCCAGCAGCGTGGACCGACCCGGGGTCACTGAAGCTTTCTTT
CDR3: CASSVDRPGVTEAFF

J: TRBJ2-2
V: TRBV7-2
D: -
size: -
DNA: TGTGCCAGCAGCTTAGGAGGTCGGTCCGGGGAGCTGTTTTTT
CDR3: CASSLGGRSGELFF

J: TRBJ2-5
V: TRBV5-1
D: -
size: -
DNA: TGCGCCAGCAGCTTGGGGACAATGGGAGAGACCCAGTACTTC
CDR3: CASSLGTMGETQYF

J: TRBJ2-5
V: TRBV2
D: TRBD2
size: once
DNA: TGTGCCAGCAGTGACCCCCTAGCGGGGGGTGACTCCTTCGTAGAGACCCAGTACTTC
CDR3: CASSDPLAGGDSFVETQYF

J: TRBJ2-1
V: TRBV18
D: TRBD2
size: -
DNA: TGTGCCAGCTCCCCAAGGACTAGCGGCACCTACAATGAGCAGTTCTTC
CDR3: CASSPRTSGTYNEQFF

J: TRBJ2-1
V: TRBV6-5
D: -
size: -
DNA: TGTGCCAGCAGTTACGAGAATGAGCAGTTCTTC
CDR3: CASSYENEQFF

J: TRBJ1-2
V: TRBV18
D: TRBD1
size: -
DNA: TGTGCCAGCTCACCCGCCTCGACAGGGGATGAGTATGGCTACACCTTC
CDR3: CASSPASTGDEYGYTF

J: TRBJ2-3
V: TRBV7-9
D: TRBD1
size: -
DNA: TGTGCCAGCAGCTATAGATATGGGACAGGGAACCCAGATACGCAGTATTTT
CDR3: CASSYRYGTGNPDTQYF

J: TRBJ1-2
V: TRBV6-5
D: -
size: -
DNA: TGTGCCAGCAGTTCACGAACAGGGATGATCTATGGCTACACCTTC
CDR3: CASSSRTGMIYGYTF

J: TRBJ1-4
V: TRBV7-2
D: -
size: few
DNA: TGTGCCAGCAGCTCCGGGAATCGGGCAACTAATGAAAAACTGTTTTTT
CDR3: CASSSGNRATNEKLFF

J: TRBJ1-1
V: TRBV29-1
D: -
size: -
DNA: TGCAGCGTTAGTCAGGGTCGGACTGAAGCTTTCTTT
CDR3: CSVSQGRTEAFF

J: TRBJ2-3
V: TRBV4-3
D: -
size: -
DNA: TGCGCCAGCAGCCAAGCTCGCACAGATACGCAGTATTTT
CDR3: CASSQARTDTQYF

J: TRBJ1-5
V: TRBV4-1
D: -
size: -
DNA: TGCGCCAGCAGCCAACAGGGAATGAGCGATCAGCCCCAGCATTTT
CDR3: CASSQQGMSDQPQHF

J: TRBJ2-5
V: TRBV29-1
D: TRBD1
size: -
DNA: TGCAGCGTTGAACAGGGGGCTGCAGAGACCCAGTACTTC
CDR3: CSVEQGAAETQYF

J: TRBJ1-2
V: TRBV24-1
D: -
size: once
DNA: TGTGCCACCAGTGAAAACAGGGCTGGCTACACCTTC
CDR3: CATSENRAGYTF

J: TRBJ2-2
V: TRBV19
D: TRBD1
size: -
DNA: TGTGCCAGTATCCATACAGGGGACACCGGGGAGCTGTTTTTT
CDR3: CASIHTGDTGELFF

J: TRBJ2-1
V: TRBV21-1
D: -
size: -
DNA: TGTGCCAGCAGCAATACGGGGACAGGATGTTACAATGAGCAGTTCTTC
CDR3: CASSNTGTGCYNEQFF

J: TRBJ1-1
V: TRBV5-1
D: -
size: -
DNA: TGCGCCAGCAGCTTGTGGTCCCAAACGAACACTGAAGCTTTCTTT
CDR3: CASSLWSQTNTEAFF

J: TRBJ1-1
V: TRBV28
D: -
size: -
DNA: TGTGCCAGCAGTTTAGACGGACCTGAAGCTTTCTTT
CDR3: CASSLDGPEAFF

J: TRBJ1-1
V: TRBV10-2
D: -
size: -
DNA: TGCGCCAGCAGCCAGGGGTTTCCTGAAGCTTTCTTT
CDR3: CASSQGFPEAFF

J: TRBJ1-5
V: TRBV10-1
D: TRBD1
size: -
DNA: TGCGCCAGCAGTGAGGGGACAGGGGGTAATCAGCCCCAGCATTTT
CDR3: CASSEGTGGNQPQHF